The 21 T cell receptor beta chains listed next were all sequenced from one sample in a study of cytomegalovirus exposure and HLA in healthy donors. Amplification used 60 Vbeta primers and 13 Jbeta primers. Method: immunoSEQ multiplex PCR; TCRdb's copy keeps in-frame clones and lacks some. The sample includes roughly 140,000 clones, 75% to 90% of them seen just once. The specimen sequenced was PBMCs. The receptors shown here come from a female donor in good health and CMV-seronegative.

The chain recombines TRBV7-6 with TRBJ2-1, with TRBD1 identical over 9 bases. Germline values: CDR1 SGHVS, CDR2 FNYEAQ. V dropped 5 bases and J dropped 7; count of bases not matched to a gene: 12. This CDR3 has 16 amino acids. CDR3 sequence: CASSQGQGRAVNEQFF. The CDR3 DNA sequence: TGTGCCAGCAGCCAGGGACAGGGAAGGGCCGTGAATGAGCAGTTCTTC.

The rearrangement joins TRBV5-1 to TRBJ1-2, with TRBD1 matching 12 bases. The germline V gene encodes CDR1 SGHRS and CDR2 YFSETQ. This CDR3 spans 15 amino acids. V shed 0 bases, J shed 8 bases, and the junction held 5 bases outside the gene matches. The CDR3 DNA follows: TGCGCCAGCAGCTTGGCCGGGACAGGGGGCGAGGGCTACACCTTC. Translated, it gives CASSLAGTGGEGYTF. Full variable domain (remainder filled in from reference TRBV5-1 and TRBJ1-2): KAGVTQTPRYLIKTRGQQVTLSCSPISGHRSVSWYQQTPGQGLQFLFEYFSETQRNKGNFPGRFSGRQFSNSRSEMNVSTLELGDSALYLCASSLAGTGGEGYTFGSGTRLTVV.

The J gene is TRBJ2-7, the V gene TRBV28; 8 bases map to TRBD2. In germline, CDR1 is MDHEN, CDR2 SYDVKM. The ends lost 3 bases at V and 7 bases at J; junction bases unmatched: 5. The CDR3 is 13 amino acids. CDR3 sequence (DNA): TGTGCCAGCAGTTTCGGACCGGGAGGGGAGCAGTACTTC. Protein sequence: CASSFGPGGEQYF.

The CDR3 DNA reads TGTGCCAGCAGCCCTCGACAGACCTTCGGGAACATTCAGTACTTC. This codes for CASSPRQTFGNIQYF. The rearrangement joins TRBV9 to TRBJ2-4; tentatively, D is TRBD1 (5 bases). The CDR3 loop spans 15 amino acids. V shed 4 bases and J shed 7 bases, with 18 bases lying between them. CDR1 is SGDLS, CDR2 YYNGEE, per germline. Full variable domain (rest looked up from reference TRBV9 and TRBJ2-4): DSGVTQTPKHLITATGQRVTLRCSPRSGDLSVYWYQQSLDQGLQFLIQYYNGEERAKGNILERFSAQQFPDLHSELNLSSLELGDSALYFCASSPRQTFGNIQYFGAGTRLSVL.

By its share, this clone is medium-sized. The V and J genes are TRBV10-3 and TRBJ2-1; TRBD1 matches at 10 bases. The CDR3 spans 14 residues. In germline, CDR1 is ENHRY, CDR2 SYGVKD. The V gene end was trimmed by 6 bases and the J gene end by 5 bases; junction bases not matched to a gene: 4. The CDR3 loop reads CAIRGTGEDNEQFF. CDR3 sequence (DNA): TGTGCCATCAGAGGGACAGGGGAAGACAATGAGCAGTTCTTC.

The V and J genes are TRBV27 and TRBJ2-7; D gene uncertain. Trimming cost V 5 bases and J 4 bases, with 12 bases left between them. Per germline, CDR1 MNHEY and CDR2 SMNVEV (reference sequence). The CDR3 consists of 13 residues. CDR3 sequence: CASSPFLRYEQYF. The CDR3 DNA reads TGTGCCAGCAGTCCCTTCTTGAGGTACGAGCAGTACTTC.

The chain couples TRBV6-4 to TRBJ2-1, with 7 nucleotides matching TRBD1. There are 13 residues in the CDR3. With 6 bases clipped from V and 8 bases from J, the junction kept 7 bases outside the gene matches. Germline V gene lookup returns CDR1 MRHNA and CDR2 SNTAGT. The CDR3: CASSRDSPDEQFF. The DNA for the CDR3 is TGTGCCAGCAGCCGGGACAGTCCCGATGAGCAGTTCTTC.

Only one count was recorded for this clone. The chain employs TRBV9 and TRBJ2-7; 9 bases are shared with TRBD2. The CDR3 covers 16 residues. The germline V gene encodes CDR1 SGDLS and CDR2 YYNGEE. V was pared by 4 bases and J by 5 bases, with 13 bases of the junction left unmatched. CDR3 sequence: CASSLGAGGPVDEQYF. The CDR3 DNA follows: TGTGCCAGCAGCCTAGGGGCGGGAGGGCCTGTGGACGAGCAGTACTTC.

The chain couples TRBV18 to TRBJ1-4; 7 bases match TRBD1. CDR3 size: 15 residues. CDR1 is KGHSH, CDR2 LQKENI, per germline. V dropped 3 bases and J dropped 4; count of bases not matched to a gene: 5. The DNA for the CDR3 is TGTGCCAGCTCACCGCCGGGACAGCTTAATGAAAAACTGTTTTTT. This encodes CASSPPGQLNEKLFF.

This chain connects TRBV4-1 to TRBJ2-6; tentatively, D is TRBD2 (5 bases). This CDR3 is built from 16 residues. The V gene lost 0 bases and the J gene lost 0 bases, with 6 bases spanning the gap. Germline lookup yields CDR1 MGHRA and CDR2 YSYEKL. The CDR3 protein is CASSQEAGSGANVLTF. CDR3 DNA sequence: TGCGCCAGCAGCCAAGAGGCGGGCTCTGGGGCCAACGTCCTGACTTTC.

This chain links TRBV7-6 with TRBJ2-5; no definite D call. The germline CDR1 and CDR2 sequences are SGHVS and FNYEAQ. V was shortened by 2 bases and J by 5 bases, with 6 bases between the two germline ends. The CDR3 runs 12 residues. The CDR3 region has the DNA TGTGCCAGCAGCTTATCTGTGGAGACCCAGTACTTC. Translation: CASSLSVETQYF.

CDR3 nucleotide sequence: TGTGCCAGCAGCGTAAGTGGGGCCACAGATACGCAGTATTTT. This gives the protein CASSVSGATDTQYF. V gene TRBV9 combines with J gene TRBJ2-3; perhaps TRBD1 as D (5 bases). CDR1 is SGDLS, CDR2 YYNGEE, per germline. The ends were cut back, 1 base at V and 2 bases at J, with 8 bases in the middle. CDR3 length equals 14 residues.

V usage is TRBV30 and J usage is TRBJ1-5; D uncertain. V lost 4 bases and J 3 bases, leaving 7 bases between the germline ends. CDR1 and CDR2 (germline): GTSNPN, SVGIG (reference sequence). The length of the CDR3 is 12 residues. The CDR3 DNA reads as TGTGCCTGGAACAGAGCCAATCAGCCCCAGCATTTT. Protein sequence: CAWNRANQPQHF.

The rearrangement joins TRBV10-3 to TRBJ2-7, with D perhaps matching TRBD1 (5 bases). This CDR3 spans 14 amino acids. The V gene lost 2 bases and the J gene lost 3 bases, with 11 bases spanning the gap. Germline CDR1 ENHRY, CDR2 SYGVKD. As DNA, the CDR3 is TGTGCCATCAGTGAGGGTCAGGGTTACTACGAGCAGTACTTC. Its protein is CAISEGQGYYEQYF.

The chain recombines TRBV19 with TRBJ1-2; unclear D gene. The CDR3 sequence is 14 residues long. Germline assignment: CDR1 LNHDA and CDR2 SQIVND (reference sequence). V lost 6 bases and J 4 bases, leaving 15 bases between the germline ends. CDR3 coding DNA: TGTGCCAGTAGCCAGTTTGGTCAACCCTATGGCTACACCTTC. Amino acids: CASSQFGQPYGYTF. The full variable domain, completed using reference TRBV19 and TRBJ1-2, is DGGITQSPKYLFRKEGQNVTLSCEQNLNHDAMYWYRQDPGQGLRLIYYSQIVNDFQKGDIAEGYSVSREKKESFPLTVTSAQKNPTAFYLCASSQFGQPYGYTFGSGTRLTVV.

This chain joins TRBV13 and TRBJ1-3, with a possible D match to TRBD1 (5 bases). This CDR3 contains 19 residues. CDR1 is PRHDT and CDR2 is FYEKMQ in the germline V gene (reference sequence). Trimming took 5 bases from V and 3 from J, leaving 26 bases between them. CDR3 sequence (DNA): TGTGCCAGCAGCCTACGGGGGATTAGGGACCCAGGAGATGGAAACACCATATATTTT. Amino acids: CASSLRGIRDPGDGNTIYF.

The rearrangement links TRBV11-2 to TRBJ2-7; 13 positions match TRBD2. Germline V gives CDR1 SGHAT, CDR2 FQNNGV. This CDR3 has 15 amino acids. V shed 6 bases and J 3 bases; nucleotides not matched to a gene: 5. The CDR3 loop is CASREWTSGSYEQYF. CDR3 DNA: TGTGCCAGCAGAGAATGGACTAGCGGGAGCTACGAGCAGTACTTC.

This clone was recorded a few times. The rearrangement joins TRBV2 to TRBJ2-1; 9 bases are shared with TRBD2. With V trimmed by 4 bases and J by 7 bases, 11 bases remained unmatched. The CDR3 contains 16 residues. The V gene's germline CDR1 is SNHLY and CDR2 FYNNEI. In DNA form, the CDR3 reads TGTGCCAGCAGTGCCAGACGACTAGCGGCGGGGAATGAGCAGTTCTTC. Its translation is CASSARRLAAGNEQFF.

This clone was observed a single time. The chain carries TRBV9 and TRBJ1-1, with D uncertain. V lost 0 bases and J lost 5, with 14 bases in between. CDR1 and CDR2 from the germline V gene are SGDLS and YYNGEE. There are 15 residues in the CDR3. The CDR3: CASSVDGLGETEAFF. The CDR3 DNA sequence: TGTGCCAGCAGCGTAGACGGACTTGGGGAGACTGAAGCTTTCTTT.

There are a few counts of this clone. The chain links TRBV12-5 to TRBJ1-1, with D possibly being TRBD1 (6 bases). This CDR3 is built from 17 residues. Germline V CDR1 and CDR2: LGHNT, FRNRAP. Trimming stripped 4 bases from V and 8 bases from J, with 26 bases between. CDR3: CASGSAPGARVIGEAFF. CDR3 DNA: TGTGCTAGTGGTTCGGCCCCAGGGGCTAGAGTTATCGGCGAAGCTTTCTTT.

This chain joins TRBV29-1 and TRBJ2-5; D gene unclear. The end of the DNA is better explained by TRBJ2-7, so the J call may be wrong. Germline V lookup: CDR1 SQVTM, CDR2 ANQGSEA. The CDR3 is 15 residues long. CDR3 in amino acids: CSVNSGWLGPNEQYF. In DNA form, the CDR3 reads TGCAGCGTGAATTCAGGTTGGTTAGGTCCCAACGAGCAGTACTTC.